A selection of T cell receptor beta chains follows, all from one sample in a study of T-cell reconstitution after alpha-beta-depleted transplantation in children. TCRdb reprocessed the PCR reads via MiXCR and lists one record per CDR3 protein. Seen here are under 150,000 distinct CDR3 sequences, approximately 8.7% observed once, and the top ten hold 24%. This material consisted of PBMCs, mostly from graft donor cells, taken 180 days after TCRalphabeta/CD19-depleted stem cell transplant. The source is a girl in the first two years of life who had a stem cell transplant for combined immunodeficiency, so the T cells may come from the graft donor. Both conserved end residues are part of each CDR3. The D gene is left open where the match is weak. A row's size may be missing; if present it is once, few, many or a size class.

abundance	j_gene	v_gene	d_gene	CDR3aa	CDR3nt
few	TRBJ2-7	TRBV19	TRBD1	CASSSGQWEQYF	TGTGCCAGTAGTTCGGGACAGTGGGAGCAGTACTTC
.	TRBJ2-7	TRBV20-1	TRBD2	CSAQLAWVEQYF	TGCAGTGCCCAACTAGCGTGGGTTGAGCAGTACTTC
many	TRBJ2-5	TRBV20-1	TRBD2	CYATGGTSGETQYF	TGCTACGCCACAGGGGGGACTAGCGGGGAGACCCAGTACTTC
.	TRBJ1-5	TRBV6-5	.	CASSYTWTGNQPQHF	TGTGCCAGCAGTTACACTTGGACAGGCAATCAGCCCCAGCATTTT
.	TRBJ2-3	TRBV7-6	.	CASAGDSGTDTQYF	TGTGCCAGCGCCGGGGACTCCGGCACAGATACGCAGTATTTT
few	TRBJ2-1	TRBV7-6	TRBD2	CASSLAGGLNEQFF	TGTGCCAGCAGCTTAGCGGGAGGGCTCAATGAGCAGTTCTTC
few	TRBJ2-5	TRBV28	.	CASSLNTGAGETQYF	TGTGCCAGCAGTTTAAATACGGGGGCCGGGGAGACCCAGTACTTC
.	TRBJ2-7	TRBV6-5	TRBD1	CASSYDRGYEQYF	TGTGCCAGCAGTTACGACAGGGGGTACGAGCAGTACTTC
.	TRBJ2-1	TRBV5-1	TRBD2	CASSSPLSRPGGEQFF	TGCGCCAGCAGCTCCCCCCTATCCCGGCCGGGGGGTGAGCAGTTCTTC
.	TRBJ2-7	TRBV29-1	.	CSVDDGGREQYF	TGCAGCGTCGACGATGGGGGACGTGAGCAGTACTTC
few	TRBJ2-7	TRBV20-1	TRBD1	CSAPRQGYEQYF	TGCAGTGCTCCCAGACAGGGATACGAGCAGTACTTC
.	TRBJ2-7	TRBV11-3	.	CASSQDFITYEQYF	TGTGCCAGCAGCCAGGACTTTATAACCTACGAGCAGTACTTC
few	TRBJ2-1	TRBV27	TRBD2	CASRRLAGGSYNEQFF	TGTGCCAGCAGAAGACTAGCGGGGGGCTCCTACAATGAGCAGTTCTTC
.	TRBJ1-6	TRBV18	TRBD1	CASSPTGQTNSPLHF	TGTGCCAGCTCACCTACGGGACAGACGAATTCACCCCTCCACTTT
.	TRBJ2-5	TRBV5-1	.	CASSSRSYQETQYF	TGCGCCAGCAGTTCTCGGTCATATCAAGAGACCCAGTACTTC
.	TRBJ2-7	TRBV4-1	.	CASSHGAGKKYEQYF	TGCGCCAGCAGCCATGGGGCAGGAAAAAAATACGAGCAGTACTTC
few	TRBJ1-2	TRBV29-1	TRBD1	CSVGRQGGYTF	TGCAGCGTTGGTCGACAGGGAGGCTACACCTTC
many	TRBJ1-1	TRBV29-1	.	CSVERGAVGEAFF	TGCAGCGTTGAACGGGGGGCTGTTGGAGAAGCTTTCTTT
.	TRBJ2-7	TRBV4-3	.	CASSPIGGGLTEQYF	TGCGCCAGCAGCCCTATTGGAGGGGGCTTAACCGAGCAGTACTTC
few	TRBJ2-3	TRBV7-3	TRBD1	CASSLGTGYLTDTQYF	TGTGCCAGCAGCTTAGGGACAGGCTACCTCACAGATACGCAGTATTTT
many	TRBJ2-4	TRBV6-1	TRBD2	CASSRVSGSGDIQYF	TGTGCCAGCAGCCGAGTTAGCGGGAGCGGGGACATTCAGTACTTC
.	TRBJ1-1	TRBV29-1	.	CSVGSMNTEAFF	TGCAGCGTTGGCAGCATGAACACTGAAGCTTTCTTT
few	TRBJ2-2	TRBV6-1	TRBD1	CASNNPGTATNTGELFF	TGTGCCAGCAATAATCCCGGGACAGCTACGAACACCGGGGAGCTGTTTTTT
many	TRBJ2-7	TRBV12-3/TRBV12-4	.	CASSFDRSYEQYF	TGTGCCAGCAGTTTTGACCGATCCTACGAGCAGTACTTC
.	TRBJ1-1	TRBV7-2	TRBD1	CASSTTGGREAFF	TGTGCCAGCAGTACGACAGGGGGCCGCGAAGCTTTCTTT
few	TRBJ2-1	TRBV29-1	.	CSVELYEQFF	TGCAGCGTTGAACTTTATGAGCAGTTCTTC
.	TRBJ2-7	TRBV11-2	TRBD2	CASSLVTRTSGRDYEQYF	TGTGCCAGCAGCTTAGTAACCAGGACTAGCGGGAGGGACTACGAGCAGTACTTC
.	TRBJ1-2	TRBV24-1	.	CATSVVRRGNYGYTF	TGTGCCACCAGTGTAGTTCGGAGGGGCAACTATGGCTACACCTTC